This record looks at one T cell receptor beta chain sequence and its context. 60 Vbeta and 13 Jbeta primers were used in PCR. Clones were read by immunoSEQ multiplex PCR, and TCRdb kept only the in-frame ones, dropping some. The table includes 90,000 to 120,000 clones, approximately 80% detected once. This sample stems from a study of cytomegalovirus exposure and HLA in healthy donors. Trimming pared 0 bases from V and 9 bases from J, leaving 6 bases between. Germline CDR1 and CDR2: SGHVS and FQNEAQ. This CDR3 contains 12 residues. Specimen: PBMCs. This TCR was recovered from a female donor in good health and CMV-seropositive. J is TRBJ1-5 and V is TRBV7-8; D is undetermined. CDR3 region: CASSLATGPQHF. In nucleotides, the CDR3 is TGTGCCAGCAGCTTAGCTACGGGGCCCCAGCATTTT.